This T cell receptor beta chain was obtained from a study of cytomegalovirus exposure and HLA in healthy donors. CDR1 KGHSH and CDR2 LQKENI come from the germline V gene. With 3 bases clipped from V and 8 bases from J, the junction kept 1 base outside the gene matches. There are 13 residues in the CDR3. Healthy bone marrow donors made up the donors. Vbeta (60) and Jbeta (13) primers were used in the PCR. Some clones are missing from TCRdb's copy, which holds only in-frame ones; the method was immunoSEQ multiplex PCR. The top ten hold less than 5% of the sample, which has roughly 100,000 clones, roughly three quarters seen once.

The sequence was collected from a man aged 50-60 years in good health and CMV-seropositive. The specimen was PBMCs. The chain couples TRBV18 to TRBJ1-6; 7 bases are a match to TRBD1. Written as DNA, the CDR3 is TGTGCCAGCTCACCCGGACAGGATTCACCCCTCCACTTT. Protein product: CASSPGQDSPLHF.